Shown below are 10 T cell receptor beta chains from a single sample sequenced in a study of control samples from healthy donors and cancer patients. Method: immunoSEQ multiplex PCR; TCRdb's copy keeps in-frame clones and lacks some. This sample has 170,000 or so clones, with about 94% found just once. Sequencing was carried out using blood. All receptors come from a woman in her forties in good health.

This sequence joins TRBV6-2 or TRBV6-3 and TRBJ2-2; 9 bases fit TRBD1. Per the germline V gene, CDR1 is MNHEY and CDR2 is SVGEGT. The CDR3 runs to 17 residues. V dropped 4 bases and J dropped 4; count of bases not matched to a gene: 10. The CDR3 region is CASSWGNRGLRTGELFF. The CDR3 DNA reads as TGTGCCAGCAGTTGGGGGAACAGGGGGCTTCGCACCGGGGAGCTGTTTTTT.

The chain combines TRBV11-2 with TRBJ1-1; 8 bases align to TRBD1. The CDR3 totals 13 residues. Germline CDR1 is SGHAT and CDR2 is FQNNGV. The V and J ends lost 10 bases and 5 bases, in that order; junction bases with no gene match: 9. Here the CDR3 reads CATRTGRMTEAFF. DNA for the CDR3: TGTGCCACCCGGACAGGGAGAATGACTGAAGCTTTCTTT.

V usage is TRBV6-6 and J usage is TRBJ2-7; the D gene is possibly TRBD1 (5 bases). This CDR3 is built from 11 residues. The V end was cut by 7 bases, the J end by 4 bases, with 8 bases between. Germline V lookup: CDR1 MNHNY, CDR2 SVGAGI (reference sequence). The CDR3: CASTQGYEQYF. As DNA, the CDR3 is TGTGCCAGCACCCAGGGTTACGAGCAGTACTTC.

The CDR3 region is CASSQDNDEQFF. DNA of the CDR3: TGCGCCAGCAGCCAAGATAACGATGAGCAGTTCTTC. The rearrangement joins TRBV4-3 to TRBJ2-1; D remains unclear. V lost 0 bases and J 8 bases, leaving 5 bases between the germline ends. This CDR3 has 12 amino acids. Germline CDR1 is LGHNA and CDR2 is YSLEER.

CDR3 DNA: TGCGCCAGCAGCTTGGAGCCCAGATTTAATGAAAAACTGTTTTTT. Translation gives CASSLEPRFNEKLFF. The chain is built from TRBV5-1 and TRBJ1-4; D is undetermined. From germline, CDR1 is SGHRS and CDR2 YFSETQ. This CDR3 region has 15 residues. Between the trimmed V and J ends, which lost 0 bases and 4 bases, there was a span of 10 bases.

V gene TRBV11-1 combines with J gene TRBJ1-1, with 10 bases matching TRBD1. This CDR3 has 16 residues. Germline V gene data show CDR1 as SGHAT and CDR2 as FQDESV (reference sequence). Unmatched junction bases numbered 13, after V lost 5 bases and J lost 7 bases. DNA for the CDR3: TGTGCCAGCAGCAAGGGACAGGGGAAACTTGGACTTGAAGCTTTCTTT. This gives the protein CASSKGQGKLGLEAFF.

This clone was seen a handful of times. J is TRBJ1-4 and V is TRBV19; 8 bases fit TRBD1. Looked up from germline, CDR1 is LNHDA and CDR2 is SQIVND (reference sequence). With V trimmed by 8 bases and J by 7 bases, 18 bases remained unmatched. The CDR3 is 17 amino acids. The CDR3 protein is CASQQGGGAYGSEKLFF. For the CDR3, the DNA is TGTGCCAGTCAACAGGGGGGCGGCGCATACGGGAGTGAAAAACTGTTTTTT.

The V and J genes are TRBV6-5 and TRBJ2-1; TRBD2 matches 11 bases. The length of the CDR3 is 15 residues. Germline CDR1 reads MNHEY; CDR2 reads SVGAGI. After removal of 2 bases from V and 6 bases from J, the junction contained 3 bases not matched to a gene. CDR3 residues: CASSYSLAGGNEQFF. The CDR3 DNA reads as TGTGCCAGCAGTTACAGTCTAGCGGGAGGCAATGAGCAGTTCTTC.

The chain is built from TRBV7-2 and TRBJ2-7; 10 positions agree with TRBD2. V lost 1 base to trimming and J lost 6 bases; unmatched junction nucleotides: 9. The germline CDR1 and CDR2 sequences are SGHTA and FQGNSA. The CDR3 is 16 residues long. The CDR3 DNA reads as TGTGCCAGCAGCTTAGGGGGTAGCGGGAGGTCTCGCGAGCAGTACTTC. It specifies CASSLGGSGRSREQYF.

The gene calls are TRBV7-2 and TRBJ1-1, with D uncertain. CDR1 is SGHTA and CDR2 is FQGNSA in the germline V gene. The CDR3 runs 13 residues. V gave up 5 bases and J gave up 0 bases, with 7 bases separating them. The CDR3 nucleotides are TGTGCCAGCAGCCCCCAGGTGAACACTGAAGCTTTCTTT. This gives the protein CASSPQVNTEAFF.